There are many counts of the clone carrying this T cell receptor beta chain. MiXCR was run by TCRdb on the RACE reads, yielding one entry per CDR3 protein. The sample includes tens of thousands of distinct CDR3 sequences, 9% to 9.5% seen only once; the top ten take about 27%. Germline V lookup: CDR1 SGHRS, CDR2 YFSETQ. CDR3 length: 14 amino acids. V was cut by 4 bases and J by 6 bases, with 13 bases left in between. This entry is derived from a study of human T cells and chemical hapten exposure. The time point denotes: patch test 3, about 24 weeks after DPC sensitization. Treatment meaning: therapeutic diphenylcyclopropenone sensitization with weekly scalp DPC. Researchers extracted total RNA from unfractionated whole blood.

The sample was whole blood, taken in connection with sensitization to the hapten diphenylcyclopropenone (DPC). V and J are TRBV5-1 and TRBJ2-2; unclear D gene. This TCR was recovered from a middle-aged man with alopecia areata. Some clones in this sample may be carry-over from other donors' samples. The CDR3 is CASSPDRGAGELFF. The DNA of the CDR3 is TGCGCCAGCAGCCCCGACCGCGGTGCCGGGGAGCTGTTTTTT.